This T cell receptor (beta chain) was found in a study of blood T cell repertoires in COVID-19. Overall study context: The United States, Italy and Spain provided the acute and convalescent COVID-19 samples. T cells, B-cell-depleted T cells, or PBMCs supplied cDNA or gDNA.

This clone is a singleton in its sample. Assay: immunoSEQ multiplex PCR; the TCRdb copy retains only in-frame clones and omits some. Here the sample spans 130,000 to 150,000 clones, around 87% being singletons. The J segment lost 4 bases and the V segment lost 0 bases, leaving 2 bases of the junction unmatched. Looked up from germline, CDR1 is SGHVS and CDR2 is FQNEAQ. The CDR3 contains 14 residues. Followed over time, Seattle patients had been enrolled while infection was active. The sequence derives from a man aged 18 to 29 with COVID-19, enrolled during active disease. The sequencing input was peripheral blood. The rearrangement joins TRBV7-8 to TRBJ2-7; 8 bases line up with TRBD1. CDR3 loop: CASSLARTGYEQYF. CDR3 sequence (DNA): TGTGCCAGCAGCTTAGCGCGGACAGGGTACGAGCAGTACTTC.